The rows below give T cell receptor beta chains drawn from one sample of a study of T-cell reconstitution after alpha-beta-depleted transplantation in children. TCRdb reprocessed the PCR reads via MiXCR and lists one record per CDR3 protein. This sample has some 220,000 distinct CDR3 sequences, with under 13% found just once. Specimen: PBMCs, collected before TCRalphabeta/CD19-depleted stem cell transplant. The receptors originated from a child younger than two with acute myeloid leukemia, due to receive a stem cell transplant. CDR3s include the opening cysteine and the closing phenylalanine or tryptophan.

TRBV5-1	TRBJ2-3	CASSSRTGSTDTQYF
TRBV28	TRBJ1-4	CASGTGGRQKLFF
TRBV7-8	TRBJ2-5	CASKTGWETQYF
TRBV28	TRBJ1-5	CASSLEGPSSKPQHF
TRBV5-1	TRBJ2-7	CASNSGSQGEQYF
TRBV7-2	TRBJ2-1	CASSPSPYNEQFF
TRBV11-2	TRBJ1-2	CASSLERGGTYGYTF
TRBV28	TRBJ1-2	CASSKGAVYGYTF
TRBV5-1	TRBJ1-2	CASSLGGQRTLNYGYTF
TRBV7-9	TRBJ1-1	CASSLGSGANTEAFF
TRBV28	TRBJ2-5	CASSFQLGLETQYF
TRBV6-5	TRBJ1-1	CASSGQNTEAFF
TRBV12-3/TRBV12-4	TRBJ1-2	CASIITGVINYGYTF
TRBV4-3	TRBJ1-4	CASSQGYNEKLFF
TRBV30	TRBJ1-2	CAWSVTGSYGYTF
TRBV18	TRBJ1-1	CASSRGTATEAFF
TRBV7-2	TRBJ2-1	CASSTTRNEQFF
TRBV5-1	TRBJ2-3	CATRRQGVTDTQYF
TRBV2	TRBJ2-5	CASSGTRQETQYF
TRBV10-3	TRBJ2-5	CAISRTGGREETQYF
TRBV7-9	TRBJ1-1	CASSFSGLNTEAFF
TRBV20-1	TRBJ2-1	CSANSGNIYNEQFF
TRBV12-3/TRBV12-4	TRBJ2-2	CASCLTGELFF
TRBV12-3/TRBV12-4	TRBJ2-7	CASAEGYEQYF
TRBV4-1	TRBJ2-6	CASSQVFGVSGANVLTF
TRBV7-9	TRBJ2-7	CASTSRGYEQYF
TRBV20-1	TRBJ2-1	CSALGDFLNEQFF
TRBV3-1	TRBJ1-2	CASSRGQGTGYTF
TRBV10-3	TRBJ2-3	CAISHDTDTQYF
TRBV27	TRBJ1-6	CASSLSQGHSPLHF
TRBV28	TRBJ2-2	CASSSKPGRLAGGNTGELFF
TRBV30	TRBJ2-3	CAWSAGLAGEMDTQYF
TRBV12-3/TRBV12-4	TRBJ1-2	CASTLGGLGYGYTF